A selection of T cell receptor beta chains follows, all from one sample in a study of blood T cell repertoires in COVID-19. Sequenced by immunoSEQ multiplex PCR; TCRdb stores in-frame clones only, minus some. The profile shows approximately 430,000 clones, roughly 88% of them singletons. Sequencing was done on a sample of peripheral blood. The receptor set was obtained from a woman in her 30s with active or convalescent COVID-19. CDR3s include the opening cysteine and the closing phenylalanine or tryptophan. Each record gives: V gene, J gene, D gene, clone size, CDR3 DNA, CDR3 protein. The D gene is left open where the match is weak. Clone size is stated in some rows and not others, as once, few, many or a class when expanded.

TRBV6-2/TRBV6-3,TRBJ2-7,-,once,TGTGCCAGCAGTTTCTCTGGAGGAGGTTGGGCTTACGAGCAGTACTTC,CASSFSGGGWAYEQYF
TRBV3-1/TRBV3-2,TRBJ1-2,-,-,TGTGCCAGCAGCCAAGAGGGCGGCCGGGGCTATGGCTACACCTTC,CASSQEGGRGYGYTF
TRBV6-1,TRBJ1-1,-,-,TGTGCCAGCAGTGAAGTTGGAGGGCAAACTGAAGCTTTCTTT,CASSEVGGQTEAFF
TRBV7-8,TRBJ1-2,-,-,TGTGCCAGTAAAGAGAGGGCGGAGGCTAACTATGGCTACACCTTC,CASKERAEANYGYTF
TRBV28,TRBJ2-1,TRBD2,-,TGTGCCAGCAGTCCCCGACTAGCGGGGGGCGGGGGAGGCAATGAGCAGTTCTTC,CASSPRLAGGGGGNEQFF
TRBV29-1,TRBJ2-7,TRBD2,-,TGCAGCGTTGAAACTAGCGGGAGGGCCCAGGGACAGTACTTC,CSVETSGRAQGQYF
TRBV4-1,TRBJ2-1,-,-,TGCGCCAGCAGCAAGAGAGGCGATGAGCAGTTCTTC,CASSKRGDEQFF
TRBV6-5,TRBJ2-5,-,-,TGTGCCAGCTCTAGTTTGTTGGGAGAGACCCAGTACTTC,CASSSLLGETQYF
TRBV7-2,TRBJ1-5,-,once,TGTGCCAGCAGCCAGAGGGCGGAGAGCAATCAGCCCCAGCATTTT,CASSQRAESNQPQHF
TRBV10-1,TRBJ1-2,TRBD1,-,TGCGCCACCGTGACAGGGTTTTGCTACACCTTC,CATVTGFCYTF
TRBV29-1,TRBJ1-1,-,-,TGCAGCGTTGCCAGGGGTGGGGGCACTGAAGCTTTCTTT,CSVARGGGTEAFF
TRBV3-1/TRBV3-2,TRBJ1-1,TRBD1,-,TGTGCCAGCAGCCAATCGGACAGGGGATGGACTGAAGCTTTCTTT,CASSQSDRGWTEAFF
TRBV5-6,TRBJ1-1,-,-,TGTGCCAGCAGCTTGAGGGGTAGTAGTGTCACTGAAGCTTTCTTT,CASSLRGSSVTEAFF
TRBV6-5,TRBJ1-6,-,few,TGTGCCAGCAGTTATGGAGGCAAGGAGCATTCACCCCTCCACTTT,CASSYGGKEHSPLHF
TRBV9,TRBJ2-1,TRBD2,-,TGTGCCAGCAGCGGCCGGACTAGCTACAATGAGCAGTTCTTC,CASSGRTSYNEQFF
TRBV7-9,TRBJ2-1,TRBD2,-,TGTGCCAGCAGCTTAGGCGGGGGGAAAAAACACTCCTACAATGAGCAGTTCTTC,CASSLGGGKKHSYNEQFF